This T cell receptor (beta chain) appears in the sequencing data of a study of graft-versus-host responses after intestinal transplantation. On the study more broadly: Following induction with anti-thymocyte globulin, all recipients were given tacrolimus and steroids for roughly three years. Regarding the study as a whole: GvH clones occurred in recipient marrow; some first appeared in ileum or blood. High graft-versus-host to host-versus-graft clonal ratios were seen in allografts of patients with graft-donor T cell macrochimerism. After transplant, early declines in HvG clones were associated with peak levels of circulating GvH clones.

Remarks on this clone: The target antigen is unknown.

The ends lost 1 base at V and 9 bases at J; junction bases unmatched: 10. CDR1 is GTSNPN, CDR2 SVGIG, per germline (reference sequence). The CDR3 contains 15 residues. The repertoire was sequenced with immunoSEQ multiplex PCR; TCRdb's copy has only in-frame clones and lacks some. This sample has 96,000 or so clones, with about 94% found just once. This sequence joins TRBV30 and TRBJ2-1, with 9 nucleotides matching TRBD2. The TCR originated in a human donor who received an intestinal transplant. The material sequenced was unstimulated CD4+ T cells sorted from spleen or lymph node cells, taken before intestinal transplant. The CDR3 here is CAWSAGAGGPGEQFF. The DNA of the CDR3 is TGTGCCTGGAGTGCCGGGGCGGGAGGGCCCGGTGAGCAGTTCTTC.